This T cell receptor beta chain emerged from a study of blood T cell repertoires in COVID-19. Only in-frame clones appear in the TCRdb table, and some are missing; sequencing was by immunoSEQ multiplex PCR. The table has roughly 300,000 clones, around 90% seen once. This clone came up a few times. Sequencing used peripheral blood. This receptor was identified in a man between 18 and 35 years old who had recovered from COVID-19.

DNA for the CDR3: TGTGCCAGCAGCCCCCAGGGGGGCTATGGCTACACCTTC. Translating it yields CASSPQGGYGYTF. The chain links TRBV7-6 to TRBJ1-2; TRBD1 matches at 7 bases. The germline CDR1 and CDR2 sequences are SGHVS and FNYEAQ. V was pared by 5 bases and J by 4 bases, with 4 bases of the junction left unmatched. The length of the CDR3 is 13 residues.